This TCR beta chain was sequenced for a study of blood T cell repertoires in COVID-19. The age range of participants was about 18 to 89 years, with residence in under 30 US areas. Which cohort a participant joined came from the clinical history participants gave. Among Cohort 3 donors, those recovered had two negative PCRs, clearance, or symptom resolution. TCRdb keeps only in-frame clones here, not all; method: immunoSEQ multiplex PCR. The table shows 300,000 to 450,000 clones, with 70% to 90% occurring only once. This CDR3 spans 14 amino acids. J gave up 5 bases and V 5 bases, and 10 bases lay outside the gene matches. Germline loops: CDR1 GTSNPN, CDR2 SVGIG (reference sequence).

The specimen was PBMCs or T cells enriched from blood (not recorded which). The source of this sequence is a woman under 30 who had recovered from COVID-19. V and J are TRBV30 and TRBJ2-7; TRBD1 matches 9 bases. CDR3: CAWEPGQGSNEQYF. The CDR3 DNA reads as TGTGCCTGGGAACCGGGACAGGGATCTAACGAGCAGTACTTC.